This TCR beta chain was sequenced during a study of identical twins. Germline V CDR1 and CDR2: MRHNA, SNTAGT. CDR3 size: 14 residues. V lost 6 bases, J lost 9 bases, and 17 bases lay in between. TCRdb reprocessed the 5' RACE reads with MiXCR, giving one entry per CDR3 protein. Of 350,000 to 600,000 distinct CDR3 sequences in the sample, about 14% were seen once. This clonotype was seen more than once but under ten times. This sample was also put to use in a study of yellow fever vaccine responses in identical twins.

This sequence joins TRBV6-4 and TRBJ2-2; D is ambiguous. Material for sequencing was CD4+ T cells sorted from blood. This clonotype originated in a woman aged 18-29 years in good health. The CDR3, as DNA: TGTGCCAGCAGCCGAGAAACGGAAAGCCGGGAGCTGTTTTTT. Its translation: CASSRETESRELFF.